This T cell receptor (beta chain) was sequenced in a study of shared clonotypes between healthy human individuals. Findings and caveats of the study: The generation probabilities recorded for non-shared clonotypes fell below those of clonotypes shared by all four donors. The low donor count limited represented genetic and exposure-history diversity. On the whole, naive subsets had larger estimated richness than memory subsets had.

TCRdb's table, derived via immunoSEQ multiplex PCR, lists solely in-frame clones and lacks some. Among roughly 1,600,000 clones listed, approximately 98.5% were seen once. Comment on this clone: Its antigen is not known.

The sample was naive CD4+ T cells sorted from blood. The subset denotes: CD45RA+ positively selected. This receptor was identified in a young man in good health.

CDR3 sequence: CASSHLMAYEQYF. The CDR3 DNA is TGCGCCAGCAGCCACCTAATGGCCTACGAGCAGTACTTC. This chain links TRBV4-1 with TRBJ2-7; unclear D gene. Per germline, CDR1 MGHRA and CDR2 YSYEKL. The CDR3 length is 13 residues. V gave up 3 bases and J gave up 2 bases, with 8 bases separating them.